The T cell receptor (beta chain) described here comes from a study of vaccination effects on CD4 cells after COVID-19. On the study more broadly: Samples collected post-vaccine were obtained a median of 72 days after the second dose.

Within the ViraFEST assay, antigen-specific CD4+ T cells underwent expansion with viral peptide pools prior to sequencing. Having been cultured for around nine days, the cells underwent CD4+ T cell isolation. Two doses of either BNT162b2 or mRNA-1273 were given to each participant. TCRdb's copy holds only in-frame clones and misses some; the assay was immunoSEQ multiplex PCR. The sample has roughly 70,000 clones, 74% seen once; the top ten hold around 1.5%. On this clone: What it binds is not known.

Specimen: CD4+ T cells from PBMCs cultured with HCoV-229E spike peptides, collected after COVID-19 vaccination. The clonotype originates from a human donor who received a COVID-19 vaccine.

The CDR3 loop reads CASTPGVNTGELFF. The DNA for the CDR3 is TGTGCCAGCACACCAGGGGTTAACACCGGGGAGCTGTTTTTT. The chain recombines TRBV25-1 with TRBJ2-2; maybe TRBD1 (6 bases). This CDR3 is 14 amino acids long. CDR1 is MGHDK and CDR2 is SYGVNS in the germline V gene. Trimming removed 7 bases at V and 2 bases at J, with 11 bases between.